Each of the 9 T cell receptor beta chains below was sequenced from the same sample in a study of blood T cell repertoires in COVID-19. The method was immunoSEQ multiplex PCR; TCRdb's version includes in-frame clones alone and lacks a portion of them. This table has fewer than 130,000 clones, over 60% appearing once. Sequencing was carried out using peripheral blood. These receptors were obtained from a woman older than 75 with active or convalescent COVID-19.

The chain combines TRBV5-1 with TRBJ2-3, with 8 bases fitting TRBD2. Germline CDR1 reads SGHRS; CDR2 reads YFSETQ. The CDR3 has 15 amino acids. V lost 1 base and J lost 6; bases outside the gene matches: 7. CDR3 residues: CASSLQSGSMDTQYF. As DNA, the CDR3 is TGCGCCAGCAGCTTGCAGAGCGGGAGTATGGATACGCAGTATTTT.

Only one count was recorded for this clone. The chain recombines TRBV5-1 with TRBJ1-3; no firm D call. The CDR3 extends over 13 amino acids. V dropped 7 bases and J dropped 0 bases, with 8 bases sitting between them. Looked up from germline, CDR1 is SGHRS and CDR2 is YFSETQ. DNA of the CDR3: TGCGCCAGCCGCGGGATCTCTGGAAACACCATATATTTT. This codes for CASRGISGNTIYF.

J is TRBJ2-3 and V is TRBV9; D possibly corresponds to TRBD2 (5 bases). Germline lookup yields CDR1 SGDLS and CDR2 YYNGEE. The CDR3 spans 14 residues. V gave up 1 base and J gave up 4 bases, with 10 bases separating them. CDR3 region: CASSVSPSSDTQYF. The CDR3 coding sequence is TGTGCCAGCAGCGTAAGTCCTAGCTCAGATACGCAGTATTTT.

This clone was seen once. The chain links TRBV15 to TRBJ1-2; 10 nucleotides line up with TRBD1. There are 16 residues in the CDR3. Germline-derived CDR1 and CDR2 are LNHNV and YYDKDF (reference sequence). The trim removed 1 base at V and 5 bases at J, leaving 7 bases unmatched. The CDR3 here is CATSRAGTGARYGYTF. Here the CDR3 DNA reads TGTGCCACCAGCAGAGCCGGGACAGGGGCCAGGTATGGCTACACCTTC.

This chain joins TRBV5-1 and TRBJ2-1; 8 bases align to TRBD2. Trimming removed 7 bases from V and 8 bases from J; junction bases left unmatched: 11. Looked up from germline, CDR1 is SGHRS and CDR2 is YFSETQ. The CDR3 extends over 14 amino acids. The CDR3 sequence is CASSVSGSRDEQFF. The DNA of the CDR3 is TGCGCCAGCTCAGTCAGCGGGAGTAGGGATGAGCAGTTCTTC. Combining the CDR3 with reference TRBV5-1 and TRBJ2-1 gives the whole variable domain KAGVTQTPRYLIKTRGQQVTLSCSPISGHRSVSWYQQTPGQGLQFLFEYFSETQRNKGNFPGRFSGRQFSNSRSEMNVSTLELGDSALYLCASSVSGSRDEQFFGPGTRLTVL.

The rearrangement links TRBV9 to TRBJ2-1; TRBD2 matches 7 bases. Germline values: CDR1 SGDLS, CDR2 YYNGEE. Losses at the gene ends were 3 bases for V and 9 bases for J; bases not matched to a gene: 0. The CDR3 runs 11 residues. This CDR3 reads CASSGEGEQFF. CDR3 DNA: TGTGCCAGCAGCGGGGAGGGTGAGCAGTTCTTC.

V and J are TRBV5-4 and TRBJ2-5; D is unclear. Trimming cost V 5 bases and J 5 bases, with 16 bases left between them. CDR1 and CDR2 (germline): SGHNT, YYREEE (reference sequence). The CDR3 spans 14 residues. The CDR3 protein is CASRHDRHSETQYF. The CDR3 bases are TGTGCCAGCAGGCATGATCGGCACAGCGAGACCCAGTACTTC.

V usage is TRBV14 and J usage is TRBJ2-4, with 15 positions matching TRBD2. The CDR3 contains 19 residues. Germline lookup yields CDR1 SGHDN and CDR2 FVKESK. The ends lost 2 bases at V and 0 bases at J; junction bases unmatched: 5. The CDR3 DNA reads as TGTGCCAGCAGCCAACCGGGACTAGCGGGAGGTTTAGCCAAAAACATTCAGTACTTC. This codes for CASSQPGLAGGLAKNIQYF.

V and J are TRBV19 and TRBJ1-1; the D is unclear. The CDR3 length is 11 residues. Germline V gene lookup returns CDR1 LNHDA and CDR2 SQIVND (reference sequence). Trimming took 8 bases from V and 1 from J, leaving 5 bases between them. The CDR3 DNA is TGTGCCAGTGTTCGGAACACTGAAGCTTTCTTT. Residues: CASVRNTEAFF.